A selection of T cell receptor beta chains follows, all from one sample in a study of human T cells and chemical hapten exposure. TCRdb itself ran the RACE reads through MiXCR, one entry per CDR3 protein. The repertoire includes about 160,000 distinct CDR3 sequences, about 30% of them detected once, and about 2% sits in the top ten. Sample: whole blood, taken in connection with sensitization to the hapten diphenylcyclopropenone (DPC). These receptors were collected from a woman aged 18-30 years with alopecia areata. Some clones in this sample may be carry-over from other donors' samples. Both conserved end residues are part of each CDR3. D genes are given only for firm matches. Where a row states a size, it is once, few, many or the class of an expanded clone; other rows omit it.

clone_size	v_call	j_call	d_call	cdr3_nt	cdr3_aa
-	TRBV24-1	TRBJ2-5	TRBD1	TGTGCCACCAGTTCAGGGGGCGCGGGGGAGACCCAGTACTTC	CATSSGGAGETQYF
few	TRBV4-1	TRBJ1-1	TRBD1	TGCGCCAGCAGCCTAAGAGAACAGGGGTGGACTGAAGCTTTCTTT	CASSLREQGWTEAFF
-	TRBV7-2	TRBJ2-2	-	TGTGCCAGCAGTAGCGGGAACACCGGGGAGCTGTTTTTT	CASSSGNTGELFF
-	TRBV15	TRBJ2-5	-	TGTGCCACCAGCAACGACCAAGAGACCCAGTACTTC	CATSNDQETQYF
-	TRBV4-1	TRBJ2-1	TRBD2	TGCGCCAGCAGCCACGCTAGCGGGGGGGCTAGGGATGAGCAGTTCTTC	CASSHASGGARDEQFF
-	TRBV3-1	TRBJ2-5	TRBD1	TGTGCCACCAGGACAGGGGGCAGGAAGACCCAGTACTTC	CATRTGGRKTQYF
many	TRBV18	TRBJ1-1	-	TGTGCCAGCCTTGGGGAGGCCCGGCTGGGCACTGAAGCTTTCTTT	CASLGEARLGTEAFF
-	TRBV2	TRBJ1-4	TRBD1	TGTGCCAGCAGGTCGCGGACCGGACAGGTTCTTGAAAAACTGTTTTTT	CASRSRTGQVLEKLFF
few	TRBV5-5	TRBJ2-7	-	TGTGCCAGCAGCTATCGGACGGAAACCTACGAGCAGTACTTC	CASSYRTETYEQYF
-	TRBV7-9	TRBJ2-1	-	TGTGCCAGCAGCTCTGACGCCCGGAACCCACGGCATGAGCAGTTCTTC	CASSSDARNPRHEQFF
once	TRBV7-2	TRBJ2-1	-	TGTGCCAGCAGCTTGGGGGCAGGCCGGAACAATGAGCAGTTCTTC	CASSLGAGRNNEQFF
few	TRBV29-1	TRBJ2-5	-	TGCAGCGTCGGAACGGGGGTCGGAGAGACCCAGTACTTC	CSVGTGVGETQYF
-	TRBV6-5	TRBJ2-7	TRBD1	TGTGCCAGCAGTTTGGGGGACAGGGGGATGTGGGAGCAGTACTTC	CASSLGDRGMWEQYF
-	TRBV20-1	TRBJ2-1	-	TGCAGTGCTGCCCCCCCCGACTTGAAAGGGGATAATGAGCAGTTCTTC	CSAAPPDLKGDNEQFF
-	TRBV29-1	TRBJ2-5	TRBD1	TGCAGCGCACTCCGGGACAGGTATACGGAGACCCAGTACTTC	CSALRDRYTETQYF
few	TRBV29-1	TRBJ1-2	-	TGCAGCGTTGGACAGGATACGGTAGACGGCTACACCTTC	CSVGQDTVDGYTF
-	TRBV12-3/TRBV12-4	TRBJ2-7	-	TGTGCCATTACGACTTTGGACGGGCCGTGGGGCGAGCAGTACTTC	CAITTLDGPWGEQYF
-	TRBV20-1	TRBJ1-4	TRBD1	TGCAGTGCTTCAGGGGGCCAGGGTGAAAAACTGTTTTTT	CSASGGQGEKLFF
few	TRBV6-2/TRBV6-3	TRBJ1-6	-	TGTGCCAGCAGTCCGGACGGCGAAAATTCACCCCTCCACTTT	CASSPDGENSPLHF
-	TRBV20-1	TRBJ2-5	-	TGCAGTGCTAGAGATGGGGGAAGGGGCTCAGAGACCCAGTACTTC	CSARDGGRGSETQYF
few	TRBV29-1	TRBJ2-7	-	TGCAGCGTTGAAGACTTATACGAGCAGTACTTC	CSVEDLYEQYF
-	TRBV11-2	TRBJ2-1	-	TGTGCCAGCAGCTTTCCAGGGGACAATGAGCAGTTCTTC	CASSFPGDNEQFF
many	TRBV7-9	TRBJ2-5	TRBD2	TGTGCCAGCAGGAGGAGCGGGAGTGAAGAGACCCAGTACTTC	CASRRSGSEETQYF
-	TRBV4-2	TRBJ2-5	-	TGTGCCAGCAGCCCCCACTGGACAGTCCAATGGGGAGAGACCCAGTACTTC	CASSPHWTVQWGETQYF
-	TRBV6-4	TRBJ2-1	-	TGTGCCAGCAGTGAAAGGGACGGTCACTACAATGAGCAGTTCTTC	CASSERDGHYNEQFF
-	TRBV5-1	TRBJ1-4	TRBD1	TGCGCCAGCAGCCCTGGACAGGGAGGTTTATCAACTAATGAAAAACTGTTTTTT	CASSPGQGGLSTNEKLFF
-	TRBV11-2	TRBJ2-5	-	TGTGCCAGCAGCCCAGGGACGGCCCGAGAGACCCAGTACTTC	CASSPGTARETQYF
few	TRBV12-3/TRBV12-4	TRBJ2-5	-	TGTGCCAGCAGTCCTAGCTCGCAGACCCAGTACTTC	CASSPSSQTQYF
-	TRBV4-1	TRBJ2-7	TRBD1	TGCGCCAGCAGCCCTCTGGGACAGGGGGGCCCCTACGAGCAGTACTTC	CASSPLGQGGPYEQYF
-	TRBV29-1	TRBJ2-7	-	TGCAGCGCCCGGACGGCTAGCGAGCCCTACGAGCAGTACTTC	CSARTASEPYEQYF
-	TRBV5-1	TRBJ1-4	-	TGCGCCAGCAGCTTTTCACCCCCGGGCACGAATGAAAAACTGTTTTTT	CASSFSPPGTNEKLFF
-	TRBV12-3/TRBV12-4	TRBJ2-3	-	TGTGCCAGCAGTCCCAACAGGGCTGGAGATACGCAGTATTTT	CASSPNRAGDTQYF
-	TRBV20-1	TRBJ2-7	-	TGCAGTGCCCCGGTCAGGGATTTCTACGAGCAGTACTTC	CSAPVRDFYEQYF
few	TRBV5-4	TRBJ2-7	-	TGTGCCAGCAGCTTGTCACTGCTAGACGAGCAGTACTTC	CASSLSLLDEQYF
-	TRBV25-1	TRBJ1-4	-	TGTGCCAGCAGTGATGTGGGGGCTAATGAAAAACTGTTTTTT	CASSDVGANEKLFF
-	TRBV7-6	TRBJ2-3	TRBD2	TGTGCCAGCACGGAGGTAGCGGGAGGGCGCACAGATACGCAGTATTTT	CASTEVAGGRTDTQYF
-	TRBV20-1	TRBJ1-2	TRBD1	TGCAGTGCGCCGGGACGGGACAGGGGCTACTATGGCTACACCTTC	CSAPGRDRGYYGYTF
few	TRBV20-1	TRBJ2-1	-	TGCAGTGCTAGTCCGCCCAGCTCCTACAATGAGCAGTTCTTC	CSASPPSSYNEQFF
few	TRBV30	TRBJ2-2	TRBD1	TGTGCCTGGGGGACAGGGGCGAACACCGGGGAGCTGTTTTTT	CAWGTGANTGELFF
-	TRBV20-1	TRBJ2-3	TRBD1	TGCAGTGCCGTGAGGGACAGTTCCACAGATACGCAGTATTTT	CSAVRDSSTDTQYF
-	TRBV7-2	TRBJ1-3	-	TGTGCCAGCAGCTTCCAGTTCCCCGGAAACACCATATATTTT	CASSFQFPGNTIYF
-	TRBV4-3	TRBJ1-4	TRBD1	TGCGCCAGCAGCCAAGGGGACAGGATTAATGAAAAACTGTTTTTT	CASSQGDRINEKLFF
-	TRBV7-3	TRBJ2-1	TRBD2	TGTGCCAGCAGCTTAGCGGGAGGGTACAATGAGCAGTTCTTC	CASSLAGGYNEQFF
few	TRBV25-1	TRBJ2-7	-	TGTGCCAGCAGTCTAGACAAGCAGTACTTC	CASSLDKQYF
-	TRBV29-1	TRBJ1-1	-	TGCAGCGCGGGCGAACAATTGAGAACTTTCTTT	CSAGEQLRTFF
few	TRBV29-1	TRBJ2-5	-	TGCAGCGCCGAGCCCGGGATAAGGGAGACCCAGTACTTC	CSAEPGIRETQYF